Below are 5 T cell receptor beta chains sequenced from a single sample in a study of Ad26.COV2.S vaccination and SARS-CoV-2 variants (dated by TCRdb to 2020 to 2022). Libraries were constructed by the immunoSEQ multiplex PCR assay. TCRdb limited this immuneACCESS table to in-frame rearrangements with V and J called. A share of clones is missing; checked studies link under half to unresolved V genes, and the rest is unexplained. The sample table records roughly 270,000 clones; around 87% of these occur just once. Clones ranked in the top ten supply 2.5% to 3.5% of the sample. Interpreted using the paper, the treatment or condition label stands for: roughly 20 received Ad26.COV2.S at low or high dose, single or two shots; about 5 received placebo; per-sample allocation not given. Repertoires of vaccine and placebo recipients were sequenced from samples taken on day 63 after the first injection. Sample: peripheral blood, taken in a trial of Ad26.COV2.S vaccine versus placebo. These receptors were collected from a person aged 18-60 years who received the Ad26.COV2.S COVID-19 vaccine or a placebo.

The chain combines TRBV7-9 with TRBJ2-7; 7 bases fit TRBD1. Germline assignment: CDR1 SEHNR and CDR2 FQNEAQ (reference sequence). The CDR3 covers 14 residues. Unmatched junction bases numbered 7, after V lost 5 bases and J lost 3 bases. Here the CDR3 DNA reads TGTGCCAGCAGCCGGGGTACAGGGGACTACGAGCAGTACTTC. This translates into CASSRGTGDYEQYF.

The chain employs TRBV19 and TRBJ2-3; 7 bases are shared with TRBD1. The CDR3 covers 13 residues. Trimming took 2 bases from V and 4 from J; bases not matched to a gene: 0. Germline CDR1 reads LNHDA; CDR2 reads SQIVND (reference sequence). The CDR3 DNA reads as TGTGCCAGTAGTATAACAGGGGCAGATACGCAGTATTTT. The encoded protein is CASSITGADTQYF.

V gene TRBV7-3 combines with J gene TRBJ1-5, with unresolved D. Deletions cut 2 bases from V and 2 bases from J, with 16 bases between. Germline V gene sequence: CDR1 SGHTA, CDR2 FQGTGA. The CDR3 is 17 amino acids. The CDR3 loop reads CASSLDPADVGNQPQHF. The CDR3 nucleotides are TGTGCCAGCAGCTTAGATCCGGCAGACGTCGGCAATCAGCCCCAGCATTTT.

The V and J genes are TRBV28 and TRBJ2-1, with a possible D match to TRBD2 (6 bases). V dropped 3 bases and J dropped 8 bases, with 11 bases sitting between them. CDR1 is MDHEN, CDR2 SYDVKM, per germline. CDR3 length: 13 residues. In DNA, the CDR3 is TGTGCCAGCAGTTTGGTTTGGGGGGATGAGCAGTTCTTC. Its protein is CASSLVWGDEQFF.

This clone was seen a few times. DNA of the CDR3: TGCAGTGCTGAAGGGATCGGGGAGCTGTTTTTT. This gives the protein CSAEGIGELFF. V gene TRBV20-1 combines with J gene TRBJ2-2; D is unresolved. The CDR3 contains 11 residues. Germline assignment: CDR1 DFQATT and CDR2 SNEGSKA (reference sequence). The V end lost 5 bases, the J end lost 7 bases, and 8 bases lay between the germline ends.